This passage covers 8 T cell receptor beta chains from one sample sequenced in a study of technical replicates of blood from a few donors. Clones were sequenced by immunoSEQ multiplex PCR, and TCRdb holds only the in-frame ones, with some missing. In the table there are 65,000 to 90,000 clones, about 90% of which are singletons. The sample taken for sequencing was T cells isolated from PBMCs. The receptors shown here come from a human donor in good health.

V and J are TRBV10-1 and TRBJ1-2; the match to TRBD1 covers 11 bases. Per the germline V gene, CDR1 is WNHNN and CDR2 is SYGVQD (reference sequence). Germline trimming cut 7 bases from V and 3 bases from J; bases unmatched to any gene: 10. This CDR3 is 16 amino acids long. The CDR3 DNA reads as TGCGCCAGCACCGGGACAGGGGGGTGGAGTGACTATGGCTACACCTTC. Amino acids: CASTGTGGWSDYGYTF.

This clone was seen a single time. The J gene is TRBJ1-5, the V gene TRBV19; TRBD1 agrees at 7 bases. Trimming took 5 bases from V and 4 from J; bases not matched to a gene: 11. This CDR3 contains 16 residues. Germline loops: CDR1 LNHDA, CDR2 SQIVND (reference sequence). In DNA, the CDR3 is TGTGCCAGTAGTGACTACCGGGACAGACGAAATCAGCCCCAGCATTTT. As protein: CASSDYRDRRNQPQHF. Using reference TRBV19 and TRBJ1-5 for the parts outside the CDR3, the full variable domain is DGGITQSPKYLFRKEGQNVTLSCEQNLNHDAMYWYRQDPGQGLRLIYYSQIVNDFQKGDIAEGYSVSREKKESFPLTVTSAQKNPTAFYLCASSDYRDRRNQPQHFGDGTRLSIL.

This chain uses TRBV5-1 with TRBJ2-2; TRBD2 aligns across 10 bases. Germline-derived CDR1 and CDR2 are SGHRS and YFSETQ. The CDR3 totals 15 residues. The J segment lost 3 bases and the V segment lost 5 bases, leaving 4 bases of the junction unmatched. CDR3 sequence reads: CASRPSGGDTGELFF. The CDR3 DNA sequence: TGCGCCAGCAGGCCTAGCGGGGGAGACACCGGGGAGCTGTTTTTT.

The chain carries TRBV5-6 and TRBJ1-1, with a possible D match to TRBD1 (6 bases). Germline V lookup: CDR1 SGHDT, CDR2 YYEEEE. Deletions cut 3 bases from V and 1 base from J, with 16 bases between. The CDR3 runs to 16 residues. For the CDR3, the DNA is TGTGCCAGCAGCTCTGTGAAGACAGGAACGAACACTGAAGCTTTCTTT. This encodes CASSSVKTGTNTEAFF. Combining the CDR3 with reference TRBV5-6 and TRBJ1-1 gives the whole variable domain DAGVTQSPTHLIKTRGQQVTLRCSPKSGHDTVSWYQQALGQGPQFIFQYYEEEERQRGNFPDRFSGHQFPNYSSELNVNALLLGDSALYLCASSSVKTGTNTEAFFGQGTRLTVV.

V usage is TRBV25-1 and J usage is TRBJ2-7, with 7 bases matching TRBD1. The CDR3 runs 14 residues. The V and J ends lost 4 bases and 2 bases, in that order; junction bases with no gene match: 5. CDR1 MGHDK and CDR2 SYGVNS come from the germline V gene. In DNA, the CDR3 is TGTGCCAGCAGTGGAGGGGGCAGACCCTACGAGCAGTACTTC. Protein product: CASSGGGRPYEQYF.

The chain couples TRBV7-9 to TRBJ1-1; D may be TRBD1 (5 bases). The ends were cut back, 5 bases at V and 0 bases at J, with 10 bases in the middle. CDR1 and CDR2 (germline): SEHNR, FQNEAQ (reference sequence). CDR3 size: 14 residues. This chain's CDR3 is CASSGRDLNTEAFF. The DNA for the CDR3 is TGTGCCAGCAGCGGCAGGGACTTGAACACTGAAGCTTTCTTT.

CDR3 DNA sequence: TGTGCCAGCAGCTCGTTACCGGGACAGGGCCAGAACACTGAAGCTTTCTTT. It is translated as CASSSLPGQGQNTEAFF. The chain couples TRBV7-9 to TRBJ1-1, with TRBD1 matching 9 bases. Per the germline V gene, CDR1 is SEHNR and CDR2 is FQNEAQ (reference sequence). The J segment lost 1 base and the V segment lost 4 bases, leaving 10 bases of the junction unmatched. The CDR3 consists of 17 residues.

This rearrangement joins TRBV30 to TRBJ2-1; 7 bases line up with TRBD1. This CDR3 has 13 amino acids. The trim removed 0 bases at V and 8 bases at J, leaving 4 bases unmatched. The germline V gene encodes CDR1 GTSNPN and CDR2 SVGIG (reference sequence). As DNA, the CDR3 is TGTGCCTGGAGTGTCGGACAGGTCGATGAGCAGTTCTTC. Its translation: CAWSVGQVDEQFF.